A selection of T cell receptor beta chains follows, all from one sample in a study of T cell responses to AZD1222 COVID-19 vaccine. The method was immunoSEQ multiplex PCR; TCRdb's version includes in-frame clones alone and lacks a portion of them. The data show 130,000 or so clones, with around 90% seen just once and 28% held by the top ten. The starting material was peripheral blood, obtained on day 0 of AZD1222 vaccination. These receptors all come from an adult in good health. Both conserved end residues are part of each CDR3. A D gene is named only where the DNA matches it firmly. The size entry is marked missing in some rows and otherwise reads once, few, many or a size class.

V	D	size	J	DNA	CDR3
TRBV3-1/TRBV3-2	-	once	TRBJ1-5	TGTGCCAGCAGCCAAGATAACATCAATCAGCCCCAGCATTTT	CASSQDNINQPQHF
TRBV3-1/TRBV3-2	-	-	TRBJ2-6	TGTGCCAGCAGCCTCGGAAGCTCTGGGGCCAACGTCCTGACTTTC	CASSLGSSGANVLTF
TRBV7-2	-	-	TRBJ2-7	TGTGCCAGCAGCTTATACGGGGGGCCCTACGAGCAGTACTTC	CASSLYGGPYEQYF
TRBV19	-	-	TRBJ1-4	TGTGCCAGTAGTATAGGCAGGGTGGCGAATGAAAAACTGTTTTTT	CASSIGRVANEKLFF
TRBV5-1	TRBD1	few	TRBJ1-2	TGCGCCAGCAGGGAACAGGGGCGAACCTATGGCTACACCTTC	CASREQGRTYGYTF
TRBV11-2	-	-	TRBJ1-3	TGTGCCAGCAGCTTAGAGGCCCACAGTACTATTGGAAACACCATATATTTT	CASSLEAHSTIGNTIYF
TRBV7-3	-	-	TRBJ2-1	TGTGCCAGCACCACACGTCGGGGGAATGAGCAGTTCTTC	CASTTRRGNEQFF
TRBV7-2	TRBD1	-	TRBJ2-3	TGTGCCAGCAGCTTCCGGGACAGTAGCACAGATACGCAGTATTTT	CASSFRDSSTDTQYF
TRBV9	TRBD1	-	TRBJ1-6	TGTGCCAGCAGCGTACGGGGACAGGATTCACCCCTCCACTTT	CASSVRGQDSPLHF
TRBV10-3	-	-	TRBJ1-5	TGTGCCATCAGCCCCTCGACTGGGAGCAATCAGCCCCAGCATTTT	CAISPSTGSNQPQHF
TRBV12-3/TRBV12-4	-	-	TRBJ1-4	TGTGCCAGCAGACCGTCGGCGGTAGTAAAACTGTTTTTT	CASRPSAVVKLFF
TRBV19	-	-	TRBJ1-1	TGTGCCAGTAGTAAAGGTGGGGGCGTCACTGAAGCTTTCTTT	CASSKGGGVTEAFF
TRBV7-9	-	-	TRBJ1-1	TGTGCCAGCAGCTACCCGGGAGTGACTGAAGCTTTCTTT	CASSYPGVTEAFF
TRBV4-2	TRBD1	-	TRBJ2-2	TGTGCCAGCAGCCAGGGACAGGTTAGGTCCACCGGGGAGCTGTTTTTT	CASSQGQVRSTGELFF
TRBV2	-	-	TRBJ1-6	TGTGCCAGCAATAACGGGCGTGTTAATTCACCCCTCCACTTT	CASNNGRVNSPLHF
TRBV3-1/TRBV3-2	TRBD1	-	TRBJ1-1	TGTGCCAGCAGCCCGGGACAGGGGTTCACTGAAGCTTTCTTT	CASSPGQGFTEAFF
TRBV5-1	-	-	TRBJ1-1	TGCGCCAGCGCAACGGACGTGGCGAACACTGAAGCTTTCTTT	CASATDVANTEAFF
TRBV11-2	TRBD1	-	TRBJ2-7	TGTGCCAGCAGCTCCCCCCCACAGGGGATCCGGGGCGAGCAGTACTTC	CASSSPPQGIRGEQYF
TRBV4-3	-	-	TRBJ2-1	TGCGCCAGCAGCCAGACTAGTTCCGGCTACAATGAGCAGTTCTTC	CASSQTSSGYNEQFF
TRBV15	TRBD2	-	TRBJ2-2	TGTGCCACCAGGACTAGCGGGGTCTGGGGGGAGCTGTTTTTT	CATRTSGVWGELFF
TRBV9	-	medium-sized	TRBJ2-3	TGTGCCAGCAGCCTTGACAGGCCCAGCACAGATACGCAGTATTTT	CASSLDRPSTDTQYF
TRBV4-3	-	-	TRBJ2-2	TGCGCCAGCAGTCGGACGCCCGGGGCCGGGGAGCTGTTTTTT	CASSRTPGAGELFF
TRBV4-1	-	-	TRBJ1-1	TGCGCCAGCAGCCAAGAGGGGGCAAGCAACACTGAAGCTTTCTTT	CASSQEGASNTEAFF
TRBV12-3/TRBV12-4	-	-	TRBJ2-1	TGTGCCAGCAGTTTAGGGGAGTACGGTGAGCAGTTCTTC	CASSLGEYGEQFF
TRBV14	TRBD2	once	TRBJ2-3	TGTGCCAGCAGCCTCAGGACTAGCGGGAGGGCCTCGGGTACGCAGTATTTT	CASSLRTSGRASGTQYF
TRBV19	TRBD1	-	TRBJ1-5	TGTGCCAGTAGTGACAGGGAAGACCAGCCCCAGCATTTT	CASSDREDQPQHF
TRBV3-1/TRBV3-2	-	-	TRBJ1-6	TGTGCCAGCAGACATCAGGGGAATCATTCACCCCTCCACTTT	CASRHQGNHSPLHF
TRBV6-5	-	-	TRBJ1-1	TGTGCCACACATCGACAGAAGACGAACACTGAAGCTTTCTTT	CATHRQKTNTEAFF
TRBV19	-	-	TRBJ2-1	TGTGCCAGTAGTCCCCCCGACTCCGTGGCGTATGAGCAGTTCTTC	CASSPPDSVAYEQFF
TRBV3-1/TRBV3-2	-	once	TRBJ1-4	TGTGCCAGCAGCCTCACCGGGTCATCTAATGAAAAACTGTTTTTT	CASSLTGSSNEKLFF
TRBV12-3/TRBV12-4	-	-	TRBJ2-1	TGTGCCAGCAGTTTGGCCAGAAACAATGAGCAGTTCTTC	CASSLARNNEQFF
TRBV7-2	-	-	TRBJ2-7	TGTGCCAGCAGCTTGACCGGGGGCTACTCCTACGAGCAGTACTTC	CASSLTGGYSYEQYF
TRBV7-8	-	-	TRBJ1-5	TGTGCCAGCAGCTCGCAACCAGATCAGCCCCAGCATTTT	CASSSQPDQPQHF
TRBV10-3	-	-	TRBJ2-7	TGTGCCGTCCGCTTCGGGTCAGGGAACGAGCAGTACTTC	CAVRFGSGNEQYF
TRBV5-6	-	-	TRBJ1-6	TGTGCCAGCAGCTTGCGCAACTCACCCCTCCACTTT	CASSLRNSPLHF
TRBV28	-	-	TRBJ1-2	TGTGCCAGCAGTAGATCGGACTTCTATGGCTACACCTTC	CASSRSDFYGYTF
TRBV10-2	-	-	TRBJ1-4	TGCGCCAGCGCCCAAGAAGGGGCGGGTAATGAAAAACTGTTTTTT	CASAQEGAGNEKLFF
TRBV6-5	TRBD1	-	TRBJ2-5	TGTGCCAGCAGATCGGGACAGGGGTGGCAAGAGACCCAGTACTTC	CASRSGQGWQETQYF
TRBV3-1/TRBV3-2	-	-	TRBJ2-7	TGTGCCAGCAGCTCGCACCCGGGATCCTACGCTTACGAGCAGTACTTC	CASSSHPGSYAYEQYF
TRBV10-3	-	-	TRBJ1-3	TGTGCCATCAGTGAAGGCCCCTCTGGAAACACCATATATTTT	CAISEGPSGNTIYF
TRBV19	-	-	TRBJ2-7	TGTGCCAGTAGTTTCCGCGGGACACCAACTGACGAGCAGTACTTC	CASSFRGTPTDEQYF
TRBV6-2/TRBV6-3	TRBD1	-	TRBJ1-1	TGTGCCAGCAGTTCTGGACGGACAGGGCCGAACACTGAAGCTTTCTTT	CASSSGRTGPNTEAFF
TRBV6-1	TRBD2	-	TRBJ2-7	TGTGCCAGCAGTGAATTTACTAGCGGGTCCTACGAGCAGTACTTC	CASSEFTSGSYEQYF
TRBV3-1/TRBV3-2	-	-	TRBJ1-3	TGTGCCAGCAGCCAGGTCAGCTCTGGAAACACCATATATTTT	CASSQVSSGNTIYF
TRBV21-1	-	-	TRBJ1-2	TGTGCCAGCAGCAAAGGCATGGGGGGGCGCGCCTATGGCTACACCTTC	CASSKGMGGRAYGYTF
TRBV5-1	-	-	TRBJ1-1	TGCGCCAGCAGCTTGGTGGTTGGGGGGACTGAAGCTTTCTTT	CASSLVVGGTEAFF
TRBV5-1	-	-	TRBJ1-3	TGCGCCAGCAGCTTGACAGGACCCTCTGGAAACACCATATATTTT	CASSLTGPSGNTIYF
TRBV14	-	once	TRBJ2-1	TGTGCCAGCAGCCAAGGCGGCCTGGGTCAGTTCTTC	CASSQGGLGQFF
TRBV19	TRBD2	-	TRBJ2-5	TGTGCCAGTAGTACCGGGACTAGCGGGATGCCGGAGACCCAGTACTTC	CASSTGTSGMPETQYF
TRBV19	-	-	TRBJ1-4	TGTGCCAGTAGAGTTACAGGGGAAAAACTGTTTTTT	CASRVTGEKLFF
TRBV3-1/TRBV3-2	-	-	TRBJ1-2	TGTGCCAGCAGCCGAGGGCTTTCTAACTATGGCTACACCTTC	CASSRGLSNYGYTF
TRBV7-3	-	-	TRBJ2-2	TGTGCCAGCAGCGCCACCGGGGCCCAAGGGGGCGGGGAGCTGTTTTTT	CASSATGAQGGGELFF
TRBV2	-	-	TRBJ2-3	TGTGCCAGCAGTGAAGCGCTGGGGAGCACAGATACGCAGTATTTT	CASSEALGSTDTQYF
TRBV4-2	-	-	TRBJ2-7	TGTGCCAGCAGCCAAAACCTCTTCGACTATAACGAGCAGTACTTC	CASSQNLFDYNEQYF